Below are 11 T cell receptor beta chains sequenced from a single sample in a study of blood T cell repertoires in COVID-19. The repertoire was sequenced with immunoSEQ multiplex PCR; TCRdb's copy has only in-frame clones and lacks some. The sample shows fewer than 200,000 clones, roughly 83% of them seen only once. The sequenced material came from peripheral blood. These receptors all stem from a human donor in a cohort sampled during active COVID-19.

This chain joins TRBV7-2 and TRBJ2-1, with 10 bases identical to TRBD2. The germline CDR1 and CDR2 sequences are SGHTA and FQGNSA. J was trimmed by 9 bases and V by 1 base; bases with no gene match: 9. The CDR3 is 16 residues long. The CDR3 nucleotides are TGTGCCAGCAGCTTAGGTGCAGCGGGAGGGTATGCTGAGCAGTTCTTC. Protein: CASSLGAAGGYAEQFF.

The rearrangement links TRBV18 to TRBJ2-7; TRBD1 is a possible D gene (6 bases). Trimming left V 3 bases short and J 3 bases short, with 12 bases between. This CDR3 contains 14 residues. Per the germline V gene, CDR1 is KGHSH and CDR2 is LQKENI. CDR3 region: CASSPGQRGYEQYF. CDR3 nucleotide sequence: TGTGCCAGCTCACCTGGACAGCGCGGCTACGAGCAGTACTTC.

J is TRBJ2-3 and V is TRBV28; D assignment may be TRBD1 or TRBD2 (6 bases each). Germline assignment: CDR1 MDHEN and CDR2 SYDVKM. The CDR3 is made up of 11 amino acids. Trimming left V 10 bases short and J 5 bases short, with 10 bases between. The CDR3 spells CAIRGGDTQYF. CDR3 nucleotides: TGTGCCATCAGGGGAGGAGATACGCAGTATTTT.

Remarks on this clone: Other DNA sequences of this sample code for an identical CDR3. The chain uses TRBV12-3 or TRBV12-4 and TRBJ1-1; D might be TRBD1 (6 bases). The CDR3 loop spans 12 amino acids. V lost 8 bases and J 7 bases, leaving 14 bases between the germline ends. CDR3 protein: CASSLEGGEAFF. The CDR3 bases are TGTGCCAGCTCCTTAGAAGGGGGTGAAGCTTTCTTT.

This clone was observed a handful of times. The V call is TRBV5-1, the J call TRBJ1-2; D not resolved. CDR3 length equals 14 residues. Per the germline V gene, CDR1 is SGHRS and CDR2 is YFSETQ. V was pared by 0 bases and J by 4 bases, with 10 bases between. As DNA, the CDR3 is TGCGCCAGCAGCTTGGACACAGATTTCTATGGCTACACCTTC. This translates into CASSLDTDFYGYTF.

This clone was detected a few times. V is TRBV10-1 and J is TRBJ1-5; possible D gene TRBD1, 5 bases. The CDR3 is made up of 13 amino acids. Germline CDR1 WNHNN, CDR2 SYGVQD (reference sequence). The V end lost 1 base, the J end lost 5 bases, and 6 bases lay between the germline ends. CDR3 amino acids: CASSEWGDQPQHF. As DNA, the CDR3 is TGCGCCAGCAGTGAGTGGGGGGATCAGCCCCAGCATTTT.

This chain connects TRBV5-6 to TRBJ1-1; possible D gene TRBD1, 5 bases. The CDR3 sequence is 14 residues long. CDR1 is SGHDT, CDR2 YYEEEE, per germline. The germline V and J ends were trimmed by 1 base and 6 bases, with 13 bases remaining between them. The chain's CDR3 is CASSLRRGWAEAFF. The CDR3 DNA reads TGTGCCAGCAGCTTGCGGAGGGGTTGGGCTGAAGCTTTCTTT.

V is TRBV29-1 and J is TRBJ1-1, with 10 positions matching TRBD1. The germline V gene encodes CDR1 SQVTM and CDR2 ANQGSEA. Germline trimming cut 8 bases from V and 2 bases from J; bases unmatched to any gene: 11. The CDR3 consists of 15 residues. In DNA, the CDR3 is TGCAGCTCTACAAAGGGGACAGGGGCCAACACTGAAGCTTTCTTT. Amino acids: CSSTKGTGANTEAFF.

CDR3 nucleotide sequence: TGTGCCAGCAGCCAAGTCGGGAGTGGCGAGCAGTACTTC. Translated: CASSQVGSGEQYF. The chain has TRBV3-1 (or the pseudogene TRBV3-2) and TRBJ2-7; the D gene is possibly TRBD2 (6 bases). V was cut by 1 base and J by 6 bases, with 10 bases left in between. CDR1 and CDR2 from the germline V gene are LGHDT and YNNKEL (reference sequence). The CDR3 loop spans 13 amino acids.

V and J are TRBV25-1 and TRBJ2-7, with 7 bases aligning to TRBD1. The germline CDR1 and CDR2 sequences are MGHDK and SYGVNS. This CDR3 spans 14 amino acids. After removal of 3 bases from V and 0 bases from J, the junction contained 2 bases not matched to a gene. CDR3 loop: CASSETGTSYEQYF. CDR3 bases: TGTGCCAGCAGTGAGACAGGGACCTCCTACGAGCAGTACTTC.

The J gene is TRBJ2-7, the V gene TRBV3-1 (or the pseudogene TRBV3-2); 7 nucleotides align to TRBD1. Unmatched junction bases numbered 5, after V lost 0 bases and J lost 0 bases. The CDR3 is 16 amino acids. Germline V gives CDR1 LGHDT, CDR2 YNNKEL (reference sequence). DNA of the CDR3: TGTGCCAGCAGCCAAGAAGTGAAGGGGGCCTCCTACGAGCAGTACTTC. It specifies CASSQEVKGASYEQYF.